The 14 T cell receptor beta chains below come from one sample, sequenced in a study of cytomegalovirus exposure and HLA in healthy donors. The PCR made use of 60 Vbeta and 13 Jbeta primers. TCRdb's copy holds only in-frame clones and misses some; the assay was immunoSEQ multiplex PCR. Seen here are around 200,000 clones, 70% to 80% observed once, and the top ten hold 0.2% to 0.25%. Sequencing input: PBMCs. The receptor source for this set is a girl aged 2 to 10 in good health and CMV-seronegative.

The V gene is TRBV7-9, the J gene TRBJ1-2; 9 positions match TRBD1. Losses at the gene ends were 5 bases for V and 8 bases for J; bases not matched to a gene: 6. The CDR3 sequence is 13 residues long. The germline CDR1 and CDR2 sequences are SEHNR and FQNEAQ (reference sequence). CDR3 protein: CASSGDRVKGYTF. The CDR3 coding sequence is TGTGCCAGCAGCGGGGACAGGGTTAAGGGCTACACCTTC.

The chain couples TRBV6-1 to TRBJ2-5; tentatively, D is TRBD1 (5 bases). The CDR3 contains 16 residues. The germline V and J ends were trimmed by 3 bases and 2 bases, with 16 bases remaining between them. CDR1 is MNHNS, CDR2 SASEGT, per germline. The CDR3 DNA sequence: TGTGCCAGCAGTGAGGTTAAACAGAGACAGCAAGAGACCCAGTACTTC. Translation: CASSEVKQRQQETQYF.

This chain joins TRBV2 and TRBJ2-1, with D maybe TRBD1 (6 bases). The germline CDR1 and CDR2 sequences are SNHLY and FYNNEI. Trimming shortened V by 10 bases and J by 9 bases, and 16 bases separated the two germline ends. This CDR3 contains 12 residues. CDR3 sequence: CANNGRGGEQFF. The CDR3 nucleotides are TGTGCCAACAACGGGCGAGGGGGTGAGCAGTTCTTC.

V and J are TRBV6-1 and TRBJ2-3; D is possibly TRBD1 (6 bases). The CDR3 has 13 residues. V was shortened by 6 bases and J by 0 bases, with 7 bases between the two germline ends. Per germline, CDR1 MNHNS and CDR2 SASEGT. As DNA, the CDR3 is TGTGCCAGCAGCAGGGGCAGCACAGATACGCAGTATTTT. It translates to CASSRGSTDTQYF.

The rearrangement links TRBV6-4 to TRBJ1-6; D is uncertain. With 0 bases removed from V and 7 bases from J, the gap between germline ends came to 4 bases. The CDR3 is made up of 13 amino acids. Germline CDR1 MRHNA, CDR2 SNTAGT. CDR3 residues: CASSDSENSPLHF. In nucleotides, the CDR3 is TGTGCCAGCAGTGACTCAGAGAATTCACCCCTCCACTTT.

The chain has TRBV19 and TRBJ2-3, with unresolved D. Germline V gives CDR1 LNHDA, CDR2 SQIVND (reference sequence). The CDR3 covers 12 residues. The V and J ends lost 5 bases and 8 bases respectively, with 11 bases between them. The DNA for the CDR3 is TGTGCCAGTAGTTCTGTACAATTTACGCAGTATTTT. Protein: CASSSVQFTQYF.

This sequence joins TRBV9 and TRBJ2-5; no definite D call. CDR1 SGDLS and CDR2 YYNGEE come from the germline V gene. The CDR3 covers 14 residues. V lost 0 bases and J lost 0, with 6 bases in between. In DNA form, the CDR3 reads TGTGCCAGCAGCGTAGGAGAGTACCAAGAGACCCAGTACTTC. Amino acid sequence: CASSVGEYQETQYF.

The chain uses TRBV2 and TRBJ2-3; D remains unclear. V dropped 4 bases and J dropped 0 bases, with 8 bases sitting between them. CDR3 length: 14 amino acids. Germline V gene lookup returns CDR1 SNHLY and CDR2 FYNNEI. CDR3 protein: CASSVELSTDTQYF. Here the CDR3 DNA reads TGTGCCAGCAGTGTGGAGCTTAGCACAGATACGCAGTATTTT.

CDR3 region: CASSLAVNTEAFF. DNA of the CDR3: TGTGCCAGCAGCTTAGCTGTGAACACTGAAGCTTTCTTT. The genes are TRBV13 and TRBJ1-1; D is ambiguous. Germline V CDR1 and CDR2: PRHDT, FYEKMQ (reference sequence). Between the trimmed V and J ends, which lost 1 base and 0 bases, there was a span of 3 bases. This CDR3 has 13 amino acids.

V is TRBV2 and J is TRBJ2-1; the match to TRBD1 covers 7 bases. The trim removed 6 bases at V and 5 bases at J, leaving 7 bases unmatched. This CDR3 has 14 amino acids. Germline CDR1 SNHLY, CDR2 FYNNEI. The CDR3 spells CASRTGTENNEQFF. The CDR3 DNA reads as TGTGCCAGCAGAACCGGGACAGAAAACAATGAGCAGTTCTTC.

CDR3 protein: CAIKSSGLANYGYTF. The CDR3 DNA reads as TGTGCCATCAAGTCATCCGGCCTAGCTAACTATGGCTACACCTTC. V is TRBV10-3 and J is TRBJ1-2; D ambiguous. The germline V gene encodes CDR1 ENHRY and CDR2 SYGVKD. V lost 7 bases to trimming and J lost 0 bases, with 15 bases between them. The CDR3 totals 15 residues.

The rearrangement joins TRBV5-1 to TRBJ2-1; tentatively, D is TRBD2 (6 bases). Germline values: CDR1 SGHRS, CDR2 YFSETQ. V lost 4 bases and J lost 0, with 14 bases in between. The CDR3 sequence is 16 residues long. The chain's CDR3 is CASSDGLPGSYNEQFF. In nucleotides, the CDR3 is TGCGCCAGCAGCGATGGACTACCCGGCTCCTACAATGAGCAGTTCTTC.

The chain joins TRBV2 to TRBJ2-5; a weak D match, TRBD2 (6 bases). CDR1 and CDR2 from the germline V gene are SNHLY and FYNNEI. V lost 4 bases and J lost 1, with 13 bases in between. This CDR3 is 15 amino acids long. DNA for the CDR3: TGTGCCAGCAGTGCTCTGGCGGGGAGCCAAGAGACCCAGTACTTC. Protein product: CASSALAGSQETQYF.

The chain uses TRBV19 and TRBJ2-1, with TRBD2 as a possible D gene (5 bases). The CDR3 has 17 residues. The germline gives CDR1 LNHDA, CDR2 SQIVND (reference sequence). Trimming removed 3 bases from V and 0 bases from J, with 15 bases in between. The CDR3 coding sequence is TGTGCCAGTAGTATTCCTGGACTCAGAAGCTCCTACAATGAGCAGTTCTTC. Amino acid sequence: CASSIPGLRSSYNEQFF.